The rows below give T cell receptor beta chains drawn from one sample of a study of PD-1 blockade in classical Hodgkin lymphoma. Generated by immunoSEQ multiplex PCR, the TCRdb table keeps only in-frame clones and is missing some. The table lists under 70,000 clones, around 89% of them singletons, with 12% in the top ten. The starting material was peripheral blood mononuclear cells (PBMCs), obtained at baseline. These TCRs come from a human donor with classical Hodgkin lymphoma. Both conserved end residues are part of each CDR3. The order of the fields is V gene, D gene, clone size, J gene, CDR3 protein, CDR3 DNA. The D gene is left open where the match is weak. Not all rows give a size; the values are once, few, many and, for expanded clones, a class.

v_call: TRBV10-1
d_call: TRBD1
clone_size: NA
j_call: TRBJ1-6
cdr3_aa: CASRPGTGGSPLHF
cdr3_nt: TGCGCCAGCAGACCCGGGACAGGGGGTTCACCCCTCCACTTT

v_call: TRBV7-7
d_call: TRBD2
clone_size: NA
j_call: TRBJ2-2
cdr3_aa: CASRGENTGELFF
cdr3_nt: TGTGCCAGCCGGGGGGAAAACACCGGGGAGCTGTTTTTT

v_call: TRBV9
d_call: NA
clone_size: NA
j_call: TRBJ1-5
cdr3_aa: CASSAPGTPNQPQHF
cdr3_nt: TGTGCCAGCAGCGCACCCGGGACGCCGAATCAGCCCCAGCATTTT

v_call: TRBV7-8
d_call: NA
clone_size: NA
j_call: TRBJ2-7
cdr3_aa: CASSSGFYEQYF
cdr3_nt: TGTGCCAGCAGCTCAGGATTCTACGAGCAGTACTTC

v_call: TRBV7-7
d_call: NA
clone_size: NA
j_call: TRBJ2-2
cdr3_aa: CASRRDLNTGELFF
cdr3_nt: TGTGCCAGCAGAAGGGACTTGAACACCGGGGAGCTGTTTTTT

v_call: TRBV5-1
d_call: NA
clone_size: NA
j_call: TRBJ1-2
cdr3_aa: CASSLVGGGDGYTF
cdr3_nt: TGCGCCAGCAGCTTGGTAGGGGGAGGAGATGGCTACACCTTC

v_call: TRBV7-9
d_call: NA
clone_size: NA
j_call: TRBJ2-4
cdr3_aa: CASSLSWRGRDPLVQYF
cdr3_nt: TGTGCCAGCAGCTTATCATGGCGAGGCAGGGACCCTTTGGTTCAGTACTTC

v_call: TRBV2
d_call: NA
clone_size: NA
j_call: TRBJ1-2
cdr3_aa: CASSEDLDYGYTF
cdr3_nt: TGTGCCAGCAGTGAAGACTTAGACTATGGCTACACCTTC

v_call: TRBV7-9
d_call: TRBD1
clone_size: NA
j_call: TRBJ2-7
cdr3_aa: CASSSEVWTGFYEQYF
cdr3_nt: TGTGCCAGCAGCTCGGAGGTCTGGACAGGGTTCTACGAGCAGTACTTC

v_call: TRBV7-2
d_call: NA
clone_size: NA
j_call: TRBJ2-7
cdr3_aa: CASSLSKALSSYEQYF
cdr3_nt: TGTGCCAGCAGCTTATCCAAGGCCTTGTCCTCCTACGAGCAGTACTTC

v_call: TRBV6-6
d_call: NA
clone_size: NA
j_call: TRBJ2-7
cdr3_aa: CASSSRTVHSYEQYF
cdr3_nt: TGTGCCAGCAGTTCCAGGACAGTGCATTCCTACGAGCAGTACTTC

v_call: TRBV12-5
d_call: NA
clone_size: NA
j_call: TRBJ1-3
cdr3_aa: CASGFDEAGNTIYF
cdr3_nt: TGTGCTAGTGGTTTTGATGAGGCTGGAAACACCATATATTTT

v_call: TRBV11-3
d_call: TRBD1
clone_size: NA
j_call: TRBJ2-5
cdr3_aa: CASSARQGQETQYF
cdr3_nt: TGTGCCAGCAGCGCCAGACAGGGGCAAGAGACCCAGTACTTC

v_call: TRBV4-2
d_call: NA
clone_size: NA
j_call: TRBJ2-7
cdr3_aa: CASSQDRRNEQYF
cdr3_nt: TGTGCCAGCAGCCAAGATCGTAGAAACGAGCAGTACTTC

v_call: TRBV11-2
d_call: NA
clone_size: NA
j_call: TRBJ2-7
cdr3_aa: CASSPSWAVYEQYF
cdr3_nt: TGTGCCAGCAGCCCTAGTTGGGCCGTCTACGAGCAGTACTTC

v_call: TRBV20-1
d_call: NA
clone_size: few
j_call: TRBJ1-2
cdr3_aa: CSARQDLGYTF
cdr3_nt: TGCAGTGCTAGGCAGGACTTAGGCTACACCTTC

v_call: TRBV5-6
d_call: NA
clone_size: NA
j_call: TRBJ1-1
cdr3_aa: CASSLDSMNTEAFF
cdr3_nt: TGTGCCAGCAGCCTGGACAGCATGAACACTGAAGCTTTCTTT

v_call: TRBV19
d_call: TRBD1
clone_size: NA
j_call: TRBJ1-2
cdr3_aa: CASSTRGTGVIYGYTF
cdr3_nt: TGTGCCAGTAGTACTCGTGGGACAGGGGTAATCTATGGCTACACCTTC

v_call: TRBV9
d_call: NA
clone_size: NA
j_call: TRBJ1-1
cdr3_aa: CASSVGSETNTEAFF
cdr3_nt: TGTGCCAGCAGCGTAGGTTCAGAGACAAACACTGAAGCTTTCTTT

v_call: TRBV5-1
d_call: NA
clone_size: NA
j_call: TRBJ1-1
cdr3_aa: CASSGELRDTEAFF
cdr3_nt: TGCGCCAGCAGCGGAGAGCTAAGGGACACTGAAGCTTTCTTT

v_call: TRBV9
d_call: NA
clone_size: once
j_call: TRBJ1-1
cdr3_aa: CASSVAGDTEAFF
cdr3_nt: TGTGCCAGCAGCGTCGCAGGGGACACTGAAGCTTTCTTT

v_call: TRBV5-6
d_call: NA
clone_size: NA
j_call: TRBJ1-5
cdr3_aa: CASSFSGRGGNQPQHF
cdr3_nt: TGTGCCAGCAGCTTCTCAGGTCGGGGGGGCAATCAGCCCCAGCATTTT

v_call: TRBV5-1
d_call: NA
clone_size: NA
j_call: TRBJ2-7
cdr3_aa: CASSPPRGAGENEQYF
cdr3_nt: TGCGCCAGCAGCCCCCCCCGGGGGGCGGGCGAGAACGAGCAGTACTTC

v_call: TRBV5-1
d_call: NA
clone_size: NA
j_call: TRBJ2-7
cdr3_aa: CASSSHMDSDEQYF
cdr3_nt: TGCGCCAGCAGCTCCCATATGGACAGCGACGAGCAGTACTTC

v_call: TRBV5-5
d_call: NA
clone_size: NA
j_call: TRBJ2-7
cdr3_aa: CASSEYRDLTEQYF
cdr3_nt: TGTGCCAGCAGCGAGTACCGGGACCTCACCGAGCAGTACTTC

v_call: TRBV19
d_call: TRBD1
clone_size: NA
j_call: TRBJ2-5
cdr3_aa: CATKPQGVETQYF
cdr3_nt: TGTGCCACCAAACCGCAGGGGGTAGAGACCCAGTACTTC

v_call: TRBV2
d_call: NA
clone_size: NA
j_call: TRBJ2-7
cdr3_aa: CASNPTGAEQYF
cdr3_nt: TGTGCCAGCAATCCTACAGGTGCCGAGCAGTACTTC

v_call: TRBV13
d_call: NA
clone_size: NA
j_call: TRBJ1-3
cdr3_aa: CASSLHREGNTIYF
cdr3_nt: TGTGCCAGCAGCCTACACAGGGAAGGAAACACCATATATTTT

v_call: TRBV7-9
d_call: TRBD1
clone_size: NA
j_call: TRBJ1-4
cdr3_aa: CASSNAAGGEKLFF
cdr3_nt: TGTGCCAGCAGCAACGCGGCAGGGGGCGAAAAACTGTTTTTT

v_call: TRBV18
d_call: TRBD1
clone_size: once
j_call: TRBJ1-6
cdr3_aa: CASSPIPGQGYNSPLHF
cdr3_nt: TGTGCCAGCTCACCTATCCCGGGACAGGGGTACAATTCACCCCTCCACTTT

v_call: TRBV13
d_call: TRBD2
clone_size: NA
j_call: TRBJ2-3
cdr3_aa: CASSFLKRGGEDTQYF
cdr3_nt: TGTGCCAGCAGCTTCTTAAAGCGGGGGGGCGAAGATACGCAGTATTTT

v_call: TRBV5-1
d_call: TRBD1
clone_size: NA
j_call: TRBJ1-6
cdr3_aa: CASSPQGVESPLHF
cdr3_nt: TGCGCCAGCAGCCCCCAGGGGGTGGAATCACCCCTCCACTTT

v_call: TRBV9
d_call: NA
clone_size: NA
j_call: TRBJ2-7
cdr3_aa: CASSAQGFLDEQYF
cdr3_nt: TGTGCCAGCAGCGCACAGGGTTTCTTGGACGAGCAGTACTTC

v_call: TRBV10-3
d_call: NA
clone_size: NA
j_call: TRBJ2-3
cdr3_aa: CAISGTDTDTQYF
cdr3_nt: TGTGCCATCAGCGGGACTGACACAGATACGCAGTATTTT

v_call: TRBV5-6
d_call: NA
clone_size: NA
j_call: TRBJ1-1
cdr3_aa: CASSLAGVAFF
cdr3_nt: TGTGCCAGCAGCTTGGCGGGGGTCGCTTTCTTT

v_call: TRBV11-2
d_call: NA
clone_size: NA
j_call: TRBJ2-7
cdr3_aa: CASSFPGYEQYF
cdr3_nt: TGTGCCAGCAGCTTCCCCGGTTACGAGCAGTACTTC

v_call: TRBV6-6
d_call: TRBD1
clone_size: NA
j_call: TRBJ1-2
cdr3_aa: CASSREGALGGGYTF
cdr3_nt: TGTGCCAGCAGCCGGGAGGGGGCACTGGGAGGTGGCTACACCTTC

v_call: TRBV5-6
d_call: NA
clone_size: NA
j_call: TRBJ1-1
cdr3_aa: CASSLGMNTEAFF
cdr3_nt: TGTGCCAGCAGCTTGGGAATGAACACTGAAGCTTTCTTT

v_call: TRBV11-2
d_call: NA
clone_size: NA
j_call: TRBJ2-5
cdr3_aa: CASSLRGTGETQYF
cdr3_nt: TGTGCCAGCAGCTTAAGGGGGACGGGGGAGACCCAGTACTTC

v_call: TRBV6-5
d_call: NA
clone_size: once
j_call: TRBJ2-1
cdr3_aa: CASSRFLEGEQFF
cdr3_nt: TGTGCCAGCAGCAGGTTCCTGGAGGGTGAGCAGTTCTTC

v_call: TRBV11-1
d_call: NA
clone_size: once
j_call: TRBJ1-1
cdr3_aa: CASSLAYTGATEAFF
cdr3_nt: TGTGCCAGCAGCTTAGCCTACACAGGAGCCACTGAAGCTTTCTTT

v_call: TRBV27
d_call: NA
clone_size: NA
j_call: TRBJ2-2
cdr3_aa: CASSQQGTSVGELFF
cdr3_nt: TGTGCCAGCAGTCAACAGGGTACTTCGGTCGGGGAGCTGTTTTTT

v_call: TRBV30
d_call: NA
clone_size: NA
j_call: TRBJ2-1
cdr3_aa: CAWDVGTEQFF
cdr3_nt: TGTGCCTGGGATGTGGGGACCGAGCAGTTCTTC

v_call: TRBV30
d_call: NA
clone_size: NA
j_call: TRBJ1-5
cdr3_aa: CAWRGFGELFQPQHF
cdr3_nt: TGTGCCTGGAGGGGGTTCGGAGAGCTATTTCAGCCCCAGCATTTT

v_call: TRBV11-3
d_call: NA
clone_size: NA
j_call: TRBJ2-3
cdr3_aa: CASSLGRSTDTQYF
cdr3_nt: TGTGCCAGCAGCCTGGGACGGAGCACAGATACGCAGTATTTT

v_call: TRBV25-1
d_call: TRBD1
clone_size: NA
j_call: TRBJ1-1
cdr3_aa: CASSELRGPYTEAFF
cdr3_nt: TGTGCCAGCAGTGAGCTCAGGGGGCCATACACTGAAGCTTTCTTT

v_call: TRBV9
d_call: TRBD2
clone_size: NA
j_call: TRBJ2-7
cdr3_aa: CASSVEAGGGNYEQYF
cdr3_nt: TGTGCCAGCAGCGTAGAAGCGGGAGGGGGCAACTACGAGCAGTACTTC

v_call: TRBV6-1
d_call: NA
clone_size: once
j_call: TRBJ1-1
cdr3_aa: CASSLQNAEAFF
cdr3_nt: TGTGCCAGCAGTTTACAAAATGCTGAAGCTTTCTTT

v_call: TRBV29-1
d_call: NA
clone_size: NA
j_call: TRBJ2-5
cdr3_aa: CSVEGLYRGGETQYF
cdr3_nt: TGCAGCGTTGAAGGGTTGTACCGGGGCGGAGAGACCCAGTACTTC

v_call: TRBV28
d_call: NA
clone_size: NA
j_call: TRBJ1-1
cdr3_aa: CASSPEVNTEAFF
cdr3_nt: TGTGCCAGCAGTCCAGAGGTGAACACTGAAGCTTTCTTT

v_call: TRBV29-1
d_call: NA
clone_size: NA
j_call: TRBJ2-2
cdr3_aa: CSAVGKIPNTGELFF
cdr3_nt: TGCAGCGCGGTGGGGAAAATACCGAACACCGGGGAGCTGTTTTTT

v_call: TRBV9
d_call: TRBD2
clone_size: NA
j_call: TRBJ2-7
cdr3_aa: CASSGSGGAAREQYF
cdr3_nt: TGTGCCAGCAGCGGTAGCGGGGGGGCAGCGAGGGAGCAGTACTTC

v_call: TRBV6-5
d_call: NA
clone_size: NA
j_call: TRBJ1-5
cdr3_aa: CASSQDTTSQPQHF
cdr3_nt: TGTGCCAGCAGTCAAGATACCACTAGCCAGCCCCAGCATTTT

v_call: TRBV19
d_call: TRBD2
clone_size: NA
j_call: TRBJ2-7
cdr3_aa: CASTSGYEQYF
cdr3_nt: TGTGCCAGTACTAGCGGCTACGAGCAGTACTTC

v_call: TRBV18
d_call: NA
clone_size: NA
j_call: TRBJ2-2
cdr3_aa: CASSPPWSRDTGELFF
cdr3_nt: TGTGCCAGCTCACCACCGTGGAGTCGAGACACCGGGGAGCTGTTTTTT